The source of this T cell receptor beta chain is a study of blood T cell repertoires in COVID-19. Study-level information: Sources were T cells, B-cell-depleted T cells, or PBMCs; the material itself was cDNA or gDNA.

In the original processing: Cell counts per sample came from amplifying reference gene primers. TCRdb's copy holds only in-frame clones and misses some; the assay was immunoSEQ multiplex PCR. Clone size and the V and J calls come from that table; the DNA yielded D and trimming. In the table there are about 190,000 clones, around nine tenths of which are singletons. Trimming stripped 2 bases from V and 6 bases from J, with 20 bases between. CDR1 and CDR2 from the germline V gene are KGHSH and LQKENI. The CDR3 totals 16 residues. The sequenced material came from peripheral blood. The chain combines TRBV18 with TRBJ2-7; perhaps TRBD2 as D (6 bases). This TCR was recovered from a man in his forties or fifties with acute or convalescent COVID-19. The DNA of the CDR3 is TGTGCCAGCTCACCATCCCGCTGGGCGGGGTCAGGCGAGCAGTACGTC. Residues: CASSPSRWAGSGEQYV.